The 18 T cell receptor beta chains below all came from one sample that was sequenced in a study of identical twins (dated by TCRdb to 2016 to 2017). The method was 5' RACE. This sample was sequenced with an Illumina HiSeq 2000. TCRdb's own reprocessing of the public reads used fastp at Q25 and MiXCR and kept productive beta chains. Rows with a matching CDR3 protein are joined into one entry that keeps the most common DNA and genes. In all, the sample holds a few hundred thousand distinct CDR3 sequences, and 7.5% to 10% of those were seen once. The ten largest account for roughly 3% of the sample. The data were also submitted as part of a second study, on yellow fever vaccine responses in identical twins.

Material for sequencing was PBMCs. Receptors originate from a woman between 18 and 30 years old in good health.

The rearrangement uses TRBV7-7 and TRBJ1-3, with D tentatively TRBD1 (5 bases). The length of the CDR3 is 12 residues. Germline-derived CDR1 and CDR2 are SSHAT and FNYEAQ (reference sequence). The CDR3 is CGVTVSGNTIYF. In DNA form, the CDR3 reads TGTGGCGTGACAGTCTCTGGAAACACCATATATTTT.

This chain links TRBV20-1 with TRBJ2-5; D may be TRBD2 (5 bases). Per germline, CDR1 DFQATT and CDR2 SNEGSKA (reference sequence). The CDR3 consists of 15 residues. Deletions cut 0 bases from V and 3 bases from J, with 14 bases between. CDR3 sequence reads: CSARDLGDSEETQYF. In nucleotides, the CDR3 is TGCAGTGCTAGAGATTTGGGAGACTCTGAAGAGACCCAGTACTTC.

This clonotype was counted at least ten times. V is TRBV3-1 and J is TRBJ1-5, with D possibly being TRBD1 (6 bases). CDR1 LGHDT and CDR2 YNNKEL come from the germline V gene (reference sequence). CDR3 length equals 14 residues. V lost 4 bases and J 2 bases, leaving 9 bases between the germline ends. As DNA, the CDR3 is TGTGCCAGCAGCCTAAGACAGGGCAATCAGCCCCAGCATTTT. Its protein product is CASSLRQGNQPQHF.

This clonotype was observed a handful of times. The chain links TRBV20-1 to TRBJ2-1; D is possibly TRBD1 (6 bases). Trimming cost V 1 base and J 0 bases, with 10 bases left between them. The CDR3 spans 15 residues. CDR1 is DFQATT, CDR2 SNEGSKA, per germline (reference sequence). CDR3 protein: CSARVGQNSYNEQFF. DNA for the CDR3: TGCAGTGCTAGAGTAGGACAGAACTCCTACAATGAGCAGTTCTTC.

The V gene is TRBV15, the J gene TRBJ2-6; the D is unclear. The CDR3 covers 15 residues. V lost 3 bases and J 0 bases, leaving 6 bases between the germline ends. Germline V gives CDR1 LNHNV, CDR2 YYDKDF (reference sequence). CDR3 coding DNA: TGTGCCACCAGCAGCAGGAGCTCTGGGGCCAACGTCCTGACTTTC. This codes for CATSSRSSGANVLTF.

This clonotype has just a few counts. The J gene is TRBJ2-5, the V gene TRBV7-9, with 7 bases aligning to TRBD2. The CDR3 extends over 15 amino acids. V lost 1 base, J lost 3 bases, and 5 bases stayed unmatched. CDR1 SEHNR and CDR2 FQNEAQ come from the germline V gene (reference sequence). Here the CDR3 DNA reads TGTGCCAGCAGCTTAGGGACTAGGAGGGAAGAGACCCAGTACTTC. Translating gives CASSLGTRREETQYF.

The sample holds many counts of this clonotype. This CDR3 is CASSWGTGSETQYF. In nucleotides, the CDR3 is TGTGCCAGCAGCTGGGGGACAGGCAGCGAGACCCAGTACTTC. The chain has TRBV5-5 and TRBJ2-5; 8 bases fit TRBD1. CDR1 and CDR2 from the germline V gene are SGHKS and YYEKEE (reference sequence). The CDR3 is 14 amino acids. V lost 3 bases, J lost 5 bases, and 6 bases stayed unmatched.

The chain carries TRBV5-1 and TRBJ2-7; possibly TRBD1 for D (6 bases). The V gene lost 4 bases and the J gene lost 6 bases, with 8 bases spanning the gap. The germline V gene encodes CDR1 SGHRS and CDR2 YFSETQ. The CDR3 has 11 residues. CDR3 nucleotide sequence: TGCGCCAGCAGCGACAGGACCGAGCAGTACTTC. Protein product: CASSDRTEQYF.

The rearrangement links TRBV7-2 to TRBJ2-7; 7 nucleotides match TRBD2. The germline CDR1 and CDR2 sequences are SGHTA and FQGNSA. The CDR3 consists of 16 residues. V dropped 4 bases and J dropped 4; count of bases not matched to a gene: 13. Here the CDR3 DNA reads TGTGCCAGCAGCTCCCGGACGGGGGGACGCGCGTACGAGCAGTACTTC. Translating gives CASSSRTGGRAYEQYF. The full variable domain, completed using reference TRBV7-2 and TRBJ2-7, is GAGVSQSPSNKVTEKGKDVELRCDPISGHTALYWYRQSLGQGLEFLIYFQGNSAPDKSGLPSDRFSAERTGGSVSTLTIQRTQQEDSAVYLCASSSRTGGRAYEQYFGPGTRLTVT.

This clonotype was detected a few times. V usage is TRBV7-9 and J usage is TRBJ2-7; 9 nucleotides match TRBD1. With 5 bases clipped from V and 4 bases from J, the junction kept 15 bases outside the gene matches. In germline, CDR1 is SEHNR, CDR2 FQNEAQ (reference sequence). This CDR3 is 17 amino acids long. This CDR3 is CASSPRGVPGTGYEQYF. The CDR3 nucleotides read TGTGCCAGCAGCCCAAGGGGGGTTCCCGGGACAGGGTACGAGCAGTACTTC.

This clonotype has more than one count but fewer than ten. The rearrangement joins TRBV10-3 to TRBJ2-1; no firm D call. Germline V gene lookup returns CDR1 ENHRY and CDR2 SYGVKD. The CDR3 is made up of 11 amino acids. Trimming cost V 2 bases and J 5 bases, with 1 base left between them. The chain's CDR3 is CAISENNEQFF. Written as DNA, the CDR3 is TGTGCCATCAGTGAGAACAATGAGCAGTTCTTC.

This clonotype was detected a few times. The rearrangement uses TRBV4-2 and TRBJ2-1; 7 bases are shared with TRBD2. V lost 0 bases, J lost 9 bases, and 8 bases stayed unmatched. The length of the CDR3 is 15 residues. Germline V lookup: CDR1 LGHNA, CDR2 YNFKEQ. CDR3 DNA: TGTGCCAGCAGCCAAGATATGGGAGGGCCGGGTGAGCAGTTCTTC. Translating it yields CASSQDMGGPGEQFF.

At least ten counts were recorded for this clonotype. The rearrangement links TRBV5-6 to TRBJ2-7, with no clear D. Germline V lookup: CDR1 SGHDT, CDR2 YYEEEE. The CDR3 length is 13 residues. Trimming stripped 3 bases from V and 5 bases from J, with 12 bases between. CDR3 residues: CASSWAEGDEQYF. The CDR3 bases are TGTGCCAGCAGCTGGGCCGAAGGAGACGAGCAGTACTTC.

The J gene is TRBJ2-3, the V gene TRBV6-5, with 8 bases fitting TRBD1. Germline V gene lookup returns CDR1 MNHEY and CDR2 SVGAGI. The trim removed 0 bases at V and 4 bases at J, leaving 12 bases unmatched. This CDR3 has 18 residues. The CDR3 spells CASSYSMFAGGSADTQYF. CDR3 sequence (DNA): TGTGCCAGCAGTTACTCGATGTTCGCAGGGGGCAGTGCAGATACGCAGTATTTT.

The chain has TRBV7-6 and TRBJ1-1; possible D gene TRBD1, 6 bases. This CDR3 spans 18 amino acids. V gave up 5 bases and J gave up 3 bases, with 25 bases separating them. CDR1 SGHVS and CDR2 FNYEAQ come from the germline V gene. The CDR3 reads CASSPGFDGGLRDTEAFF. CDR3 sequence (DNA): TGTGCCAGCAGCCCCGGGTTCGATGGGGGGCTGAGGGACACTGAAGCTTTCTTT.

The chain recombines TRBV6-2 or TRBV6-3 with TRBJ2-1; D call uncertain. There are 18 residues in the CDR3. Deletions cut 7 bases from V and 1 base from J, with 23 bases between. The germline V gene has CDR1 MNHEY and CDR2 SVGEGT. The CDR3 spells CASTHSWKDRLSYNEQFF. The CDR3 DNA follows: TGTGCCAGCACCCACTCCTGGAAGGACCGTTTGTCCTACAATGAGCAGTTCTTC.

This clonotype showed up many times. The chain has TRBV5-1 and TRBJ2-1, with 8 bases matching TRBD2. Germline V lookup: CDR1 SGHRS, CDR2 YFSETQ. The CDR3 spans 18 residues. Trimming took 4 bases from V and 5 from J; bases not matched to a gene: 17. The CDR3 loop reads CASSRGPFGSGGHNEQFF. As DNA, the CDR3 is TGCGCCAGCAGCCGGGGGCCTTTTGGGAGCGGGGGTCACAATGAGCAGTTCTTC.

This clonotype was counted many times. This sequence joins TRBV7-2 and TRBJ2-7; 9 bases are a match to TRBD1. This CDR3 contains 14 residues. Losses at the gene ends were 2 bases for V and 3 bases for J; bases not matched to a gene: 2. Germline assignment: CDR1 SGHTA and CDR2 FQGNSA. CDR3 nucleotide sequence: TGTGCCAGCAGCTTAACGACAGGGGGCTACGAGCAGTACTTC. Translation: CASSLTTGGYEQYF.